This TCR beta chain was obtained from a study of shared clonotypes between healthy human individuals. Points from the study as a whole: Larger estimated richness was generally seen in naive subsets than in memory subsets.

Generated by immunoSEQ multiplex PCR, the TCRdb table keeps only in-frame clones and is missing some. The data show roughly 2.6 million clones, more than 90% seen once. Turning to this clone: The antigen remains undetermined.

Germline values: CDR1 SGHDT, CDR2 YYEEEE. V lost 4 bases and J 5 bases, leaving 13 bases between the germline ends. CDR3 length: 14 residues. This receptor was identified in a young man in good health. The sequencing sample was made of naive CD4+ T cells sorted from blood. Subset reported: CD45RA+ positively selected. The chain uses TRBV5-6 and TRBJ1-5, with D perhaps matching TRBD1 (6 bases). The CDR3 spells CASSLGGRYQPQHF. The CDR3 DNA follows: TGTGCCAGCAGCCTTGGGGGCCGTTATCAGCCCCAGCATTTT.